This T cell receptor (beta chain) was recovered during a study of CD8+ T cells in alopecia areata (dated by TCRdb to about 2018). Looking at the study overall: Treated patients were enrolled in an open-label pilot trial of oral tofacitinib, 5 to 10 mg twice daily, for moderate-to-severe alopecia areata. Scalp clonality was compared among normal scalp (n=4), patchy alopecia areata scalp (n=8), and alopecia totalis/universalis scalp (n=8). In treated patients, disease severity was measured using the SALT score, which gives the percentage of scalp surface area affected. RNA was obtained with the PAXgene miRNA kit for fixed scalp, the miRNeasy kit for PBMCs, and the RNeasy kit for mouse skin. Human TCRbeta sequencing covered scalp tissue and sorted CD4+ and CD8+ peripheral blood T cells from patchy and totalis/universalis alopecia areata patients and healthy controls. To study T cell clonal expansion in alopecia areata, the researchers applied high-throughput TCRbeta sequencing to both the C3H/HeJ mouse model and human patients. TCRbeta CDR3 regions were amplified by immunoSEQ multiplex PCR with 35 Vbeta forward and 13 Jbeta reverse primers. Patients received tofacitinib for 6 to 18 months and were then followed off drug for 6 months to check for delayed response and recurrence. Patients on tofacitinib were biopsied at baseline and after 4 and 24 weeks of treatment, and several of the patients also had a later scalp biopsy.

Library generation was performed with the immunoSEQ multiplex PCR assay. To provide template for TCR sequencing, every sample had RNA extracted and reverse transcribed into cDNA. First-strand cDNA was synthesized with SuperScript III using a 2:1 mix of oligo-dT and random hexamers. A synthetic immune receptor repertoire was used to assess amplification bias, and residual bias was removed computationally. Processing in the source paper ran as follows. Raw reads were preprocessed for error removal, and CDR3 was defined according to IMGT conventions as running from the conserved cysteine to phenylalanine. Clonality was computed by normalizing Shannon entropy by log2 of the number of productive unique TCRs and subtracting the result from 1. Scalp TCRbeta sequences were cross-referenced with sorted blood CD4 and CD8 repertoires so that the CD4 or CD8 identity of scalp clones could be inferred. TCRdb's version of the immuneACCESS table is confined to in-frame rearrangements and falls short of the full clone set. An unresolved V gene accounts for under half of the shortfall where checked; the remainder is of unknown origin. That table is the source of V, J and clone size, and D and trimming were worked out from the DNA. For this sample there are approximately 45,000 clones; around three fifths appear just once. The top ten constitute about a fifth of the sample.

In the paper's terms, the time point label means: about 4 weeks on oral tofacitinib. In the paper's terms, the treatment or condition label means: oral pan-JAK inhibitor, 5-10 mg twice daily. From alopecia areata patients, peripheral blood was collected along with lesional scalp punch biopsies. PBMCs were isolated by density centrifugation and stained for CD3, CD4 and CD8, after which CD4+ and CD8+ T cells were sorted on a FACSAria. Comments on this clone: Its antigen is currently not known. No much larger clone is present one base from it, and per-base qualities are unavailable.

The germline V gene gives CDR1 as SNHLY and CDR2 as FYNNEI. The junction carries 19 bases between V and J, which are trimmed by 2 bases and 8 bases respectively. From the cysteine up to the phenylalanine, the CDR3 has a length of 17 residues. Only the CDR3 part of the read is kept: 51 bases, read in frame from the first base. General study outcomes and caveats: With tofacitinib, both scalp clonality and the number of expanded CD8+ clones among the top 100 scalp clones went down significantly. During tofacitinib treatment, many expanded lesional clones stuck around in both scalp and blood, and this persistence may partly explain why relapse happens after treatment is stopped. The treated cohort was small, with a single nonresponder, so links between baseline CD8+ expansion and response need larger studies. Compared with normal scalp, lesional scalp had higher clonality and more expanded CD8+ clones, particularly in alopecia totalis/universalis, a pattern that suggests antigenic drive. Shared TCR sequences between patients were less evident than in mice, which may be partly attributable to HLA diversity in the patient population. Scalp TCR repertoire analysis is complicated because resident alphabeta T cells in normal human skin are also sequenced, whereas mouse skin is dominated by gammadelta T cells.

Rearrangement joined TRBV2 to TRBJ1-6; the D gene is unclear. The sequenced sample was CD8+ T cells sorted from blood, obtained at week 4, from a patient treated with tofacitinib. The clonotype originates from a human donor with alopecia areata. In nucleotides, the sequence is TGTGCCAGCAGTGAATCCCCGCGGAGGGCTGACCATTCACCCCTCCACTTT. Protein translation: CASSESPRRADHSPLHF.